The 20 T cell receptor beta chains given below trace back to one sample, sequenced in a study of OX40 agonist ivuxolimab in advanced cancers. Profiled with immunoSEQ multiplex PCR; TCRdb holds only in-frame clones, not every one. The data contain some 60,000 clones, approximately 86% of them singletons. The specimen comprised CD4+ or CD8+ T cells sorted from blood, sampled in a trial of the OX40 agonist ivuxolimab. These receptors originate from an adult with an advanced solid tumor such as melanoma, head and neck, liver or kidney cancer.

The CDR3 loop is CSVAAYTGELFF. DNA of the CDR3: TGCAGCGTTGCGGCCTACACCGGGGAGCTGTTTTTT. The V call is TRBV29-1, the J call TRBJ2-2, with D uncertain. Germline V gene data show CDR1 as SQVTM and CDR2 as ANQGSEA. V lost 4 bases, J lost 3 bases, and 6 bases lay in between. The CDR3 extends over 12 amino acids.

The rearrangement joins TRBV28 to TRBJ1-2; D is uncertain. There are 13 residues in the CDR3. The V end was cut by 3 bases, the J end by 7 bases, with 12 bases between. Germline CDR1 MDHEN, CDR2 SYDVKM. Here the CDR3 reads CASSLEGRGGYTF. In DNA form, the CDR3 reads TGTGCCAGCAGTTTGGAGGGTAGAGGTGGCTACACCTTC.

This rearrangement joins TRBV7-9 to TRBJ1-1; the D is unclear. Trimming took 3 bases from V and 2 from J, leaving 7 bases between them. The CDR3 is 13 amino acids. Germline CDR1 is SEHNR and CDR2 is FQNEAQ (reference sequence). The CDR3 DNA follows: TGTGCCAGCAGCTTGGCTGGAAACACTGAAGCTTTCTTT. Its translation is CASSLAGNTEAFF. Full variable domain (remainder filled in from reference TRBV7-9 and TRBJ1-1): DTGVSQNPRHKITKRGQNVTFRCDPISEHNRLYWYRQTLGQGPEFLTYFQNEAQLEKSRLLSDRFSAERPKGSFSTLEIQRTEQGDSAMYLCASSLAGNTEAFFGQGTRLTVV.

This chain connects TRBV6-1 to TRBJ2-5, with 8 bases aligning to TRBD2. V was clipped by 7 bases and J by 5 bases; unmatched bases: 9. Germline V gives CDR1 MNHNS, CDR2 SASEGT. This CDR3 contains 14 residues. CDR3 in DNA: TGTGCCAGCACCATCCGGGGGGGCGCGGAGACCCAGTACTTC. Its translation: CASTIRGGAETQYF.

V usage is TRBV7-8 and J usage is TRBJ2-7; D perhaps matches TRBD2 (6 bases). Germline CDR1 reads SGHVS; CDR2 reads FQNEAQ. V lost 5 bases and J 0 bases, leaving 20 bases between the germline ends. CDR3 length: 17 residues. The DNA of the CDR3 is TGTGCCAGCAGCCCTCTCACTCCGGGGGAAATCTCCTACGAGCAGTACTTC. As protein: CASSPLTPGEISYEQYF. Full variable domain (rest looked up from reference TRBV7-8 and TRBJ2-7): GAGVSQSPRYKVAKRGQDVALRCDPISGHVSLFWYQQALGQGPEFLTYFQNEAQLDKSGLPSDRFFAERPEGSVSTLKIQRTQQEDSAVYLCASSPLTPGEISYEQYFGPGTRLTVT.

This rearrangement joins TRBV7-7 to TRBJ1-1; 7 bases line up with TRBD1. V lost 5 bases to trimming and J lost 1 base; unmatched junction nucleotides: 4. The length of the CDR3 is 14 residues. Germline values: CDR1 SSHAT, CDR2 FNYEAQ (reference sequence). In DNA form, the CDR3 reads TGTGCCAGCAGCACGGGACAGAAGAACACTGAAGCTTTCTTT. Its protein is CASSTGQKNTEAFF.

This clone showed up just once. The rearrangement links TRBV6-6 to TRBJ2-5; D might be TRBD2 (5 bases). CDR1 MNHNY and CDR2 SVGAGI come from the germline V gene (reference sequence). This CDR3 is 14 amino acids long. The germline V and J ends were trimmed by 0 bases and 6 bases, with 11 bases remaining between them. CDR3 amino acids: CASSYSRTGKTQYF. CDR3 sequence (DNA): TGTGCCAGCAGTTACTCGAGGACGGGAAAGACCCAGTACTTC.

J is TRBJ2-5 and V is TRBV5-4; D remains unclear. The CDR3 runs to 14 residues. From germline, CDR1 is SGHNT and CDR2 YYREEE (reference sequence). V was trimmed by 7 bases and J by 1 base, leaving 14 bases between them. CDR3 sequence (DNA): TGTGCCAGCCGCCTTGGGCTGTCCCAAGAGACCCAGTACTTC. Its translation: CASRLGLSQETQYF.

Of note for this clone: One end of the junction fails to match germline, which may point to a read error. The chain couples TRBV19 to TRBJ1-5; D gene ambiguous. There are 14 residues in the CDR3. Germline CDR1 LNHDA, CDR2 SQIVND (reference sequence). CDR3 bases: TGTGCCAGTAGTTTAGACAATCTATATCAGCCCCAGCATTTT. This gives the protein CASSLDNLYQPQHF.

The chain couples TRBV28 to TRBJ2-7; the match to TRBD1 covers 11 bases. The germline V gene encodes CDR1 MDHEN and CDR2 SYDVKM. J lost 4 bases, V lost 8 bases, and 4 bases had no gene match. This CDR3 spans 13 amino acids. Here the CDR3 DNA reads TGTGCCAGCCGGACAGGGGGCCAATACGAGCAGTACTTC. This gives the protein CASRTGGQYEQYF. The full variable domain, its missing parts supplied by reference TRBV28 and TRBJ2-7, is DVKVTQSSRYLVKRTGEKVFLECVQDMDHENMFWYRQDPGLGLRLIYFSYDVKMKEKGDIPEGYSVSREKKERFSLILESASTNQTSMYLCASRTGGQYEQYFGPGTRLTVT.

The V call is TRBV6-5, the J call TRBJ1-5; a possible D gene is TRBD1 (5 bases). With 0 bases removed from V and 6 bases from J, the gap between germline ends came to 9 bases. The CDR3 runs 14 residues. CDR1 and CDR2 from the germline V gene are MNHEY and SVGAGI. The CDR3 spells CASSYSIGAQPQHF. As DNA, the CDR3 is TGTGCCAGCAGTTACTCGATAGGGGCTCAGCCCCAGCATTTT.

The V gene is TRBV4-2, the J gene TRBJ2-2; TRBD2 matches at 9 bases. Trimming removed 0 bases from V and 4 bases from J; junction bases left unmatched: 0. This CDR3 has 15 residues. Germline CDR1 and CDR2: LGHNA and YNFKEQ. CDR3 bases: TGTGCCAGCAGCCAAGAACTAGCGGGCACCGGGGAGCTGTTTTTT. It encodes CASSQELAGTGELFF.

The genes are TRBV7-8 and TRBJ1-1; D remains unclear. Trimming removed 3 bases at V and 0 bases at J, with 5 bases between. This CDR3 comprises 13 residues. Germline V gives CDR1 SGHVS, CDR2 FQNEAQ. As DNA, the CDR3 is TGTGCCAGCAGCTTCTCCATGAACACTGAAGCTTTCTTT. The encoded protein is CASSFSMNTEAFF.

This rearrangement joins TRBV19 to TRBJ1-1; weak D call: TRBD1 (6 bases). This CDR3 is 13 amino acids long. The germline CDR1 and CDR2 sequences are LNHDA and SQIVND (reference sequence). V was clipped by 5 bases and J by 10 bases, with 17 bases between them. The CDR3 reads CASSHGQPGRAFF. The CDR3 DNA reads as TGTGCCAGTAGTCACGGACAGCCCGGGAGAGCTTTCTTT.

This chain joins TRBV6-1 and TRBJ2-7; TRBD2 agrees at 9 bases. The germline CDR1 and CDR2 sequences are MNHNS and SASEGT. V lost 1 base and J lost 4; bases outside the gene matches: 14. CDR3 length equals 18 residues. This CDR3 reads CASSEGISGRVWGYEQYF. For the CDR3, the DNA is TGTGCCAGCAGTGAAGGAATTAGCGGGAGAGTCTGGGGTTACGAGCAGTACTTC.

The rearrangement uses TRBV7-9 and TRBJ1-3, with 7 bases matching TRBD1. Germline-derived CDR1 and CDR2 are SEHNR and FQNEAQ (reference sequence). The CDR3 is 15 residues long. The V segment lost 5 bases and the J segment 0 bases; nucleotides outside the gene matches: 4. CDR3 region: CASSDDRASGNTIYF. CDR3 sequence (DNA): TGTGCCAGCAGCGACGACAGGGCCTCTGGAAACACCATATATTTT.

The chain has TRBV7-9 and TRBJ2-5; 13 bases fit TRBD2. The J call is doubtful: the DNA matches TRBJ2-7 better. Germline CDR1 is SEHNR and CDR2 is FQNEAQ (reference sequence). The CDR3 sequence is 18 residues long. The CDR3 protein is CASSHRLAGGPYSYEQYF. The CDR3 bases are TGTGCCAGCAGCCACAGACTAGCGGGAGGACCCTACTCCTACGAGCAGTACTTC.

The V gene is TRBV5-1, the J gene TRBJ2-5; no firm D call. In germline, CDR1 is SGHRS, CDR2 YFSETQ. V was pared by 2 bases and J by 3 bases, with 2 bases between. The CDR3 is 11 residues long. CDR3 nucleotide sequence: TGCGCCAGCAGCTTCGAAGAGACCCAGTACTTC. This codes for CASSFEETQYF. The full variable domain, rest sourced from reference TRBV5-1 and TRBJ2-5, is KAGVTQTPRYLIKTRGQQVTLSCSPISGHRSVSWYQQTPGQGLQFLFEYFSETQRNKGNFPGRFSGRQFSNSRSEMNVSTLELGDSALYLCASSFEETQYFGPGTRLLVL.

In this sample, this clone turned up a few times. The chain has TRBV10-1 and TRBJ2-7; 7 nucleotides agree with TRBD2. CDR3 length: 13 residues. Trimming took 11 bases from V and 0 from J; bases not matched to a gene: 7. Germline CDR1 is WNHNN and CDR2 is SYGVQD (reference sequence). The CDR3 nucleotides read TGCGCCTCCTCGGGGGGAGGCTCCTACGAGCAGTACTTC. This encodes CASSGGGSYEQYF.

J is TRBJ1-1 and V is TRBV29-1, with TRBD1 identical over 11 bases. Trimming cost V 5 bases and J 0 bases; bases outside gene matches: 8. From germline, CDR1 is SQVTM and CDR2 ANQGSEA. CDR3 length: 16 amino acids. CDR3 residues: CSVPGTGGLVNTEAFF. The CDR3 region has the DNA TGCAGCGTTCCCGGGACAGGGGGTCTCGTGAACACTGAAGCTTTCTTT. The full variable domain, rest sourced from reference TRBV29-1 and TRBJ1-1, is SAVISQKPSRDICQRGTSLTIQCQVDSQVTMMFWYRQQPGQSLTLIATANQGSEATYESGFVIDKFPISRPNLTFSTLTVSNMSPEDSSIYLCSVPGTGGLVNTEAFFGQGTRLTVV.